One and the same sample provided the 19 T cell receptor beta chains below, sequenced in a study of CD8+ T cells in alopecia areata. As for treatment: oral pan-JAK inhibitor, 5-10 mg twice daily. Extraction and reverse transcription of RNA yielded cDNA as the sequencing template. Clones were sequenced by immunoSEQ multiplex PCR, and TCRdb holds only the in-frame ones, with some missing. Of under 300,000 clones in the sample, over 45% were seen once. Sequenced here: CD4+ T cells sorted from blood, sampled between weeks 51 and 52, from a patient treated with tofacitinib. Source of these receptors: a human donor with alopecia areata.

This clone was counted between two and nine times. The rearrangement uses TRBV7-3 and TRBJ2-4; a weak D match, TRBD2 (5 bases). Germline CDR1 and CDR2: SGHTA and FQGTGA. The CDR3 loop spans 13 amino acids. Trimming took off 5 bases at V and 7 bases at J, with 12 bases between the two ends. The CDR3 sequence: CASSVVPGNIQYF. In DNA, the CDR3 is TGTGCCAGCAGCGTCGTCCCGGGGAACATTCAGTACTTC.

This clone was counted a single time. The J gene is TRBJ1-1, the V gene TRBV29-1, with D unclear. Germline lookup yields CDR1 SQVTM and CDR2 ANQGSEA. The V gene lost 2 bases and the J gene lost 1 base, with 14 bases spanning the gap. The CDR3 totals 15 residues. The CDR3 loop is CSVEKRGGRNTEAFF. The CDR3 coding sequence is TGCAGCGTTGAAAAAAGAGGAGGAAGGAACACTGAAGCTTTCTTT.

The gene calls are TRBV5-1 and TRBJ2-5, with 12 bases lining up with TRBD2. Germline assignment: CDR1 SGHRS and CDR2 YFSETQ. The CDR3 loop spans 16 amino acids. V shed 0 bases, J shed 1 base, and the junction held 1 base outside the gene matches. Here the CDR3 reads CASSLGLAGVQETQYF. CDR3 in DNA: TGCGCCAGCAGCTTGGGACTAGCGGGGGTCCAAGAGACCCAGTACTTC. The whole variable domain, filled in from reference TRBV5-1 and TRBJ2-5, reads KAGVTQTPRYLIKTRGQQVTLSCSPISGHRSVSWYQQTPGQGLQFLFEYFSETQRNKGNFPGRFSGRQFSNSRSEMNVSTLELGDSALYLCASSLGLAGVQETQYFGPGTRLLVL.

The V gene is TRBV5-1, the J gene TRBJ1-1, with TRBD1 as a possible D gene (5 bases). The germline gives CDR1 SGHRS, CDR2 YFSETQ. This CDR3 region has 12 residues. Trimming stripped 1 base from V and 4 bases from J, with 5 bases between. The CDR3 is CASSLTGTEAFF. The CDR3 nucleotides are TGCGCCAGCAGCTTGACAGGCACTGAAGCTTTCTTT.

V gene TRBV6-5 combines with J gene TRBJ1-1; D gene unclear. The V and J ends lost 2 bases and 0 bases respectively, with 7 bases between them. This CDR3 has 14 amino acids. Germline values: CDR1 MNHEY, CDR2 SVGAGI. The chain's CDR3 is CASSYADVNTEAFF. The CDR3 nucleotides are TGTGCCAGCAGTTACGCGGACGTGAACACTGAAGCTTTCTTT.

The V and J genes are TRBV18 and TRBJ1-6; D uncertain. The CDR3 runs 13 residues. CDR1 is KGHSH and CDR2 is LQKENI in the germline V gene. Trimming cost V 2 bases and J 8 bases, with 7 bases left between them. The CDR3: CASSPNRDSPLHF. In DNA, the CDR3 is TGTGCCAGCTCACCAAATCGGGATTCACCCCTCCACTTT.

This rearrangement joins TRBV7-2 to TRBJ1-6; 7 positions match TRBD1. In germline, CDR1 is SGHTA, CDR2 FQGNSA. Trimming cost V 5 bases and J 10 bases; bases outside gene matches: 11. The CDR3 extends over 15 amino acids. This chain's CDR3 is CASSLTFTGESPLHF. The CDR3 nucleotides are TGTGCCAGCAGCCTGACATTCACAGGGGAATCACCCCTCCACTTT.

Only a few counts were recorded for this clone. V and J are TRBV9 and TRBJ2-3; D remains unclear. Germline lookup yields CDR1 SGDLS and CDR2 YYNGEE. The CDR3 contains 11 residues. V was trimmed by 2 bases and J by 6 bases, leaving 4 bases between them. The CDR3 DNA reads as TGTGCCAGCAGCGTGCGTGATACGCAGTATTTT. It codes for CASSVRDTQYF. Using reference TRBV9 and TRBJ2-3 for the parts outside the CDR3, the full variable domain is DSGVTQTPKHLITATGQRVTLRCSPRSGDLSVYWYQQSLDQGLQFLIQYYNGEERAKGNILERFSAQQFPDLHSELNLSSLELGDSALYFCASSVRDTQYFGPGTRLTVL.

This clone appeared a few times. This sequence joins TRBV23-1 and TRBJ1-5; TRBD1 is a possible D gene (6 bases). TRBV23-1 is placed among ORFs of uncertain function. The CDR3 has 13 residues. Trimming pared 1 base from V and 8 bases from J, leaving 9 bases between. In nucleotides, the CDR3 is TGCGCCAGCAGTCAATTGGGGACAAAGCCCCAGCATTTT. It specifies CASSQLGTKPQHF.

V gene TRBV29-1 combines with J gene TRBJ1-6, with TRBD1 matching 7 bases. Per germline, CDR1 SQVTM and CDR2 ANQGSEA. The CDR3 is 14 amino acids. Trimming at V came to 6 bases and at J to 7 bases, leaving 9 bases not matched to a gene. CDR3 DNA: TGCAGCGTCGCCCCCCCGGGACAGAATTCACCCCTCCACTTT. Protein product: CSVAPPGQNSPLHF.

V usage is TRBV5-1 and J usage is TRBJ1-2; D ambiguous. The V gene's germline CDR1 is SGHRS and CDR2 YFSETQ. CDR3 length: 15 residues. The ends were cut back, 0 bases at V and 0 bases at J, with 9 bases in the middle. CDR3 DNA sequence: TGCGCCAGCAGCTTGGGGACGGCAGCTAACTATGGCTACACCTTC. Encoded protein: CASSLGTAANYGYTF.

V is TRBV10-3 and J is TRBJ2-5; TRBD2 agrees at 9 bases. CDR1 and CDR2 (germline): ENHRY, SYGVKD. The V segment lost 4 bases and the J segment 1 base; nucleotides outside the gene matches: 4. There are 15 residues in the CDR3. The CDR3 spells CAISALAGSQETQYF. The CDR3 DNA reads TGTGCCATCAGTGCCCTAGCGGGGAGCCAAGAGACCCAGTACTTC.

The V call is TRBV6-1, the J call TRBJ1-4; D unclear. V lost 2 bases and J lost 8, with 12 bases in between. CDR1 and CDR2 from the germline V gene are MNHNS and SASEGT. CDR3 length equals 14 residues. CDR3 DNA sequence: TGTGCCAGCAGTGAACTACGGGCCCCGGAAAAACTGTTTTTT. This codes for CASSELRAPEKLFF.

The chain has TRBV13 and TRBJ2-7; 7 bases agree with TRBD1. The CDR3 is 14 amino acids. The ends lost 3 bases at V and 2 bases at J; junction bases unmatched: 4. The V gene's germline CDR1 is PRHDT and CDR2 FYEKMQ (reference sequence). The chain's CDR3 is CASSFTGQPYEQYF. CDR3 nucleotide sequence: TGTGCCAGCAGCTTTACGGGACAGCCCTACGAGCAGTACTTC.

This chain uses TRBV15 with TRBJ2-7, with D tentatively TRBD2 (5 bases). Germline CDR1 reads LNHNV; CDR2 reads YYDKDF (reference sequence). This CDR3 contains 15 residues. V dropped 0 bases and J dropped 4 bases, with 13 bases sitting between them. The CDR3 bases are TGTGCCACCAGCAGAGATACCGGGGAGAGGTACGAGCAGTACTTC. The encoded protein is CATSRDTGERYEQYF.

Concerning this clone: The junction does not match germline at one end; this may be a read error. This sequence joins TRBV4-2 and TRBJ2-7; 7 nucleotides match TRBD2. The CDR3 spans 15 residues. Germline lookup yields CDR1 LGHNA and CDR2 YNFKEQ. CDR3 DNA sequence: TGTGCCAGCAGCCCTACCGGGACTACCGCCTACGGGCAGTACTTC. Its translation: CASSPTGTTAYGQYF.

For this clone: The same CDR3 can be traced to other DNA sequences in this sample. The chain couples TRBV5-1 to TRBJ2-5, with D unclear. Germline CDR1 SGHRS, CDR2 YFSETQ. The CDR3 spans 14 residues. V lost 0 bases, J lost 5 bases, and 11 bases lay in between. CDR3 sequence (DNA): TGCGCCAGCAGCTTGGGGGCAGGACGGGAGACCCAGTACTTC. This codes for CASSLGAGRETQYF.

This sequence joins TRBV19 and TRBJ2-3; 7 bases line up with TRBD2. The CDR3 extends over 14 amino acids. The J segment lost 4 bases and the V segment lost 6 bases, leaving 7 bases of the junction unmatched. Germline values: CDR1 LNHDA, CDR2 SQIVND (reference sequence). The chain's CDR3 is CASRQLASPDTQYF. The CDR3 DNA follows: TGTGCCAGTAGGCAACTAGCGTCGCCAGATACGCAGTATTTT.

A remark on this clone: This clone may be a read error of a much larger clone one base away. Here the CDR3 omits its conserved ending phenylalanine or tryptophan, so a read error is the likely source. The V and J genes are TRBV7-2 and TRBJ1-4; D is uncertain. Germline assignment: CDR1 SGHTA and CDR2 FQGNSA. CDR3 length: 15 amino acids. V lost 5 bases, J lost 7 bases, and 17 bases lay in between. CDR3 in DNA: TGTGCCAGCAGCCCTGTGGATGTAGGGATTGAAAAACTGTTTTCT. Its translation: CASSPVDVGIEKLFS.